This is a list of T cell receptor beta chains from one sample in a study of blood T cells in healthy people across ages. TCRdb fed the 5' RACE reads into MiXCR, producing one record per CDR3 protein. This sample has some 1,000,000 distinct CDR3 sequences, with almost 25% found just once. The same specimen was also included in a second study, on T cells of mothers and their children.

Sequencing was performed on blood. These receptors were collected from a girl aged 2 to 9 in good health. CDR3s include the opening cysteine and the closing phenylalanine or tryptophan. The D gene is left open where the match is weak. Size values are once, few and many counts, or a class for expanded clones, and some rows have none.

d_call | j_call | clone_size | v_call | cdr3_aa | cdr3_nt
TRBD2 | TRBJ2-7 | few | TRBV29-1 | CSVIGTSGLYEQYF | TGCAGCGTAATCGGGACTAGCGGGCTCTACGAGCAGTACTTC
. | TRBJ2-3 | . | TRBV28 | CASSALGGNRGTDTQYF | TGTGCCAGCAGTGCACTGGGGGGGAACAGGGGCACAGATACGCAGTATTTT
TRBD1 | TRBJ1-2 | . | TRBV27 | CASSPGQGVEGYTF | TGTGCCAGCAGTCCAGGACAGGGGGTGGAGGGCTACACCTTC
TRBD1 | TRBJ2-5 | . | TRBV25-1 | CASSSGQGKETQYF | TGTGCCAGCAGCTCGGGACAGGGGAAAGAGACCCAGTACTTC
. | TRBJ2-7 | . | TRBV7-2 | CASSSLGGVSYEQYF | TGTGCCAGCAGCTCCTTAGGGGGAGTCTCCTACGAGCAGTACTTC
. | TRBJ1-1 | few | TRBV19 | CASTVRLPGTEAFF | TGTGCCAGTACCGTCAGACTTCCAGGGACTGAAGCTTTCTTT
. | TRBJ2-5 | few | TRBV7-2 | CASSLVWTHQETQYF | TGTGCCAGCAGCTTAGTGTGGACTCATCAAGAGACCCAGTACTTC
. | TRBJ2-5 | . | TRBV6-1 | CASGGGGQETQYF | TGTGCCAGCGGGGGCGGGGGTCAGGAGACCCAGTACTTC
TRBD1 | TRBJ2-7 | . | TRBV27 | CASSYAGTGTREQYF | TGTGCCAGCAGTTACGCCGGGACAGGGACCCGAGAGCAGTACTTC
. | TRBJ1-2 | . | TRBV6-6 | CASSPQQGTGYTF | TGTGCCAGCAGTCCTCAACAGGGAACGGGCTACACCTTC
. | TRBJ2-7 | . | TRBV20-1 | CSARGDVSYEQYF | TGCAGTGCACGAGGGGACGTTTCCTACGAGCAGTACTTC
. | TRBJ2-3 | few | TRBV5-6 | CASSPGAADTQYF | TGTGCCAGCAGTCCTGGGGCGGCAGATACGCAGTATTTT
TRBD1 | TRBJ2-3 | once | TRBV19 | CATDRGTSTDTQYF | TGTGCCACTGACAGGGGTACTAGCACAGATACGCAGTATTTT
. | TRBJ1-5 | few | TRBV7-6 | CASSTSASQPQHF | TGTGCCAGCAGCACATCGGCGAGCCAGCCCCAGCATTTT
TRBD2 | TRBJ2-5 | few | TRBV20-1 | CSARDSAGEQETQYF | TGCAGTGCTAGAGATTCAGCGGGGGAACAAGAGACCCAGTACTTC
. | TRBJ2-1 | few | TRBV11-2 | CASSLSQGFLKSSYNEQFF | TGTGCCAGCAGCTTATCACAGGGCTTTTTAAAGAGCTCCTACAATGAGCAGTTCTTC
TRBD2 | TRBJ2-1 | . | TRBV10-3 | CATLGAGANEQFF | TGTGCCACCCTAGGAGCGGGAGCTAATGAGCAGTTCTTC
. | TRBJ2-3 | once | TRBV7-9 | CSSNEGVNTQYF | TGTTCCAGCAACGAAGGGGTGAATACGCAGTATTTT
TRBD2 | TRBJ2-4 | . | TRBV7-2 | CASRGPGLGLNGKNIQYF | TGTGCCAGCAGGGGGCCGGGACTAGGTCTTAATGGCAAAAACATTCAGTACTTC
TRBD1 | TRBJ1-4 | few | TRBV12-3/TRBV12-4 | CASSQTGQGGEKLFF | TGTGCCAGCAGTCAAACCGGACAGGGTGGGGAAAAACTGTTTTTT